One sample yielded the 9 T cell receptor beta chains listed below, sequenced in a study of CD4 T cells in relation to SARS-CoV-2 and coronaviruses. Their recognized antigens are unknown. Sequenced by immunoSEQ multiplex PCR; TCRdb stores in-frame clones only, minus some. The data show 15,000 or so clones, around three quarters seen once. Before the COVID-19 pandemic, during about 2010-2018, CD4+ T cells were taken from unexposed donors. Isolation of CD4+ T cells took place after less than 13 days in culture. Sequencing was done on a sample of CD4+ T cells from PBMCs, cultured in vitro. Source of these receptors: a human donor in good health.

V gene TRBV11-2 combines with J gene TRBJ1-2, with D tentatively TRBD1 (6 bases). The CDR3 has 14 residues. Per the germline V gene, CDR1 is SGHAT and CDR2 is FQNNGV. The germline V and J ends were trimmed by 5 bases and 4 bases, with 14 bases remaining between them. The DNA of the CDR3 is TGTGCCAGCAGCGCCGGGGAGGGGGGCTATGGCTACACCTTC. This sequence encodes CASSAGEGGYGYTF.

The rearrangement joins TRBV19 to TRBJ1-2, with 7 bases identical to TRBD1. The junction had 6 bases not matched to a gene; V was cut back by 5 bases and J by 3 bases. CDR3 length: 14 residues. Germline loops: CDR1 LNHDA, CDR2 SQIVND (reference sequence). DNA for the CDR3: TGTGCCAGTAGTCGGCGAGGGGGCGACTATGGCTACACCTTC. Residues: CASSRRGGDYGYTF. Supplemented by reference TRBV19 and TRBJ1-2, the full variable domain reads DGGITQSPKYLFRKEGQNVTLSCEQNLNHDAMYWYRQDPGQGLRLIYYSQIVNDFQKGDIAEGYSVSREKKESFPLTVTSAQKNPTAFYLCASSRRGGDYGYTFGSGTRLTVV.

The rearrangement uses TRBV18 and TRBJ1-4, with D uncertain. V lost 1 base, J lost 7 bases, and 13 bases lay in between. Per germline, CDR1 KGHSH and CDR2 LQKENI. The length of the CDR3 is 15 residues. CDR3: CASSPQGGLSEKLFF. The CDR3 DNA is TGTGCCAGCTCACCACAAGGAGGGCTGAGTGAAAAACTGTTTTTT.

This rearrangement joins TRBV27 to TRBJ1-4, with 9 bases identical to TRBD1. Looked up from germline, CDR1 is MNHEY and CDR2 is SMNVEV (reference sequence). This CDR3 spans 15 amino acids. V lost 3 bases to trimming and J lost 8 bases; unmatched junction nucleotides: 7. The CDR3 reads CASSFDRGSTEKLFF. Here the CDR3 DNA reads TGTGCCAGCAGTTTCGACAGGGGGTCCACCGAAAAACTGTTTTTT.

The CDR3 DNA reads as TGTGCCAGCTCACCTCCCGGGACAGGGGAGTACAATGAGCAGTTCTTC. Translating gives CASSPPGTGEYNEQFF. This chain uses TRBV18 with TRBJ2-1, with TRBD1 matching 10 bases. The trim removed 3 bases at V and 4 bases at J, leaving 6 bases unmatched. Germline V gives CDR1 KGHSH, CDR2 LQKENI. There are 16 residues in the CDR3.

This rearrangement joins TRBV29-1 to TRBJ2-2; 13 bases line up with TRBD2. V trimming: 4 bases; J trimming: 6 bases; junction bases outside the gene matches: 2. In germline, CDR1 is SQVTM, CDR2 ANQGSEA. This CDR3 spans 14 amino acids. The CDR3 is CSVGTSGSAGELFF. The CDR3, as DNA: TGCAGCGTTGGGACTAGCGGGAGCGCCGGGGAGCTGTTTTTT.

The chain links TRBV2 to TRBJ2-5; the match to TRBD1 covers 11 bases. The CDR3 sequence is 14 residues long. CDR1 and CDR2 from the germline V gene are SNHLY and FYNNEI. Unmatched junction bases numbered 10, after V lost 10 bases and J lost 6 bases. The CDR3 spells CANQPGQGDQTQYF. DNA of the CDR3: TGTGCCAACCAACCGGGACAGGGGGATCAGACCCAGTACTTC.

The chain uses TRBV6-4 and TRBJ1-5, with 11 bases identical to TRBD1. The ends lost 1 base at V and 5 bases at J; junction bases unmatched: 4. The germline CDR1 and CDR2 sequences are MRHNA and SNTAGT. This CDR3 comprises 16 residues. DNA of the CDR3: TGTGCCAGCAGTGACTGGGACAGGGGGGGCGATCAGCCCCAGCATTTT. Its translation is CASSDWDRGGDQPQHF.

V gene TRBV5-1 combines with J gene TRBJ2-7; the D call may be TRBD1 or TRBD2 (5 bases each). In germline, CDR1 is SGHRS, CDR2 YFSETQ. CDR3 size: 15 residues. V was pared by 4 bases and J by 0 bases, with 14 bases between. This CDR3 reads CASSAGGGSSYEQYF. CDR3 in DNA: TGCGCCAGCAGCGCTGGTGGGGGAAGCTCCTACGAGCAGTACTTC.